The T cell receptor beta chain described here comes from a study of molecular identifiers for immune sequencing clone quantification. The overall study: The replicates split RNA from roughly 18,000 or 92,000 naive CD8 cells five ways and sequenced four.

Study-level findings and limits: Identical barcode-sharing TCR molecules could lead to underestimated sizes for highly expanded clones.

V was pared by 8 bases and J by 10 bases, with 11 bases of the junction left unmatched. The germline V gene encodes CDR1 MNHEY and CDR2 SMNVEV (reference sequence). The CDR3 is made up of 14 amino acids. Preparation of the bulk TCR libraries relied on previously described methods and listed TCR primers. TCRdb recomputed calls from the PCR reads with MiXCR, one row per CDR3 protein. Here the sample spans 100,000 or so distinct CDR3 sequences, roughly 21% being singletons. Concerning this clonotype itself: Antigen specificity is unknown.

Input material: naive CD8+ T cells from blood, with Jurkat cell RNA spiked in. The subset here: FACS-sorted CD8+CD4-CCR7+CD45RA+ naive T cells. The chain recombines TRBV27 with TRBJ1-2; TRBD1 matches at 12 bases. This clonotype was sampled from a human donor in good health. Some libraries in this study had Jurkat cell RNA spiked in. The CDR3 sequence: CASGGTGGFSNYTF. In DNA, the CDR3 is TGTGCCAGCGGGGGGACAGGGGGCTTCTCGAACTACACCTTC.